Below are 4 T cell receptor beta chains sequenced from a single sample in a study of OX40 agonist ivuxolimab in advanced cancers. Here immunoSEQ multiplex PCR was the method, and the copy in TCRdb shows in-frame clones only, minus some. The data contain about 13,000 clones, roughly 80% of them singletons. This sample comprised CD4+ or CD8+ T cells sorted from blood, obtained in a trial of the OX40 agonist ivuxolimab. These receptors were collected from an adult with an advanced solid tumor such as melanoma, head and neck, liver or kidney cancer.

The rearrangement joins TRBV29-1 to TRBJ2-7; D is uncertain. Deletions cut 5 bases from V and 0 bases from J, with 5 bases between. Germline V gene data show CDR1 as SQVTM and CDR2 as ANQGSEA. The CDR3 sequence is 11 residues long. The CDR3 spells CSVRTSYEQYF. DNA for the CDR3: TGCAGCGTTAGGACCTCCTACGAGCAGTACTTC.

The chain combines TRBV27 with TRBJ2-2, with D possibly being TRBD1 (5 bases). Deletions cut 8 bases from V and 6 bases from J, with 13 bases between. This CDR3 comprises 13 residues. Germline lookup yields CDR1 MNHEY and CDR2 SMNVEV (reference sequence). The CDR3 DNA follows: TGTGCCAGCGGATCGTCAGGGCCCGGGGAGCTGTTTTTT. Amino acids: CASGSSGPGELFF.

The rearrangement uses TRBV7-6 and TRBJ1-1; tentatively, D is TRBD1 (5 bases). V was shortened by 4 bases and J by 0 bases, with 12 bases between the two germline ends. This CDR3 region has 15 residues. Per germline, CDR1 SGHVS and CDR2 FNYEAQ. CDR3 protein: CASSSFSGMNTEAFF. For the CDR3, the DNA is TGTGCCAGCAGCTCGTTTTCAGGGATGAACACTGAAGCTTTCTTT.

CDR3 DNA sequence: TGTGCCAGCAGCTCCGGGACAGCCTACGAGCAGTACTTC. This translates into CASSSGTAYEQYF. The chain combines TRBV9 with TRBJ2-7; 7 bases align to TRBD1. This CDR3 comprises 13 residues. Germline CDR1 and CDR2: SGDLS and YYNGEE. V was clipped by 4 bases and J by 2 bases; unmatched bases: 3. Combining the CDR3 with reference TRBV9 and TRBJ2-7 gives the whole variable domain DSGVTQTPKHLITATGQRVTLRCSPRSGDLSVYWYQQSLDQGLQFLIQYYNGEERAKGNILERFSAQQFPDLHSELNLSSLELGDSALYFCASSSGTAYEQYFGPGTRLTVT.